This T cell receptor beta chain stems from a study of blood T cell repertoires in COVID-19. Study summary: Specimens from acute and convalescent COVID-19 originated in the United States, Italy and Spain. PBMCs, B-cell-depleted T cells, or T cells provided the cDNA or gDNA that made up the material.

In germline, CDR1 is MDHEN, CDR2 SYDVKM. V shed 5 bases and J 5 bases; nucleotides not matched to a gene: 13. The CDR3 extends over 18 amino acids. Methods used by the authors: Amplification of reference gene primers provided the estimated nucleated cell counts. Clones were read by immunoSEQ multiplex PCR, and TCRdb kept only the in-frame ones, dropping some. The DNA gave D and trimming, while V, J and clone size come from that table. Of around 110,000 clones in the sample, 90% were seen once. This sequence joins TRBV28 and TRBJ2-3, with 13 bases lining up with TRBD2. Sequencing was done on a sample of peripheral blood. This receptor was identified in a human donor with active COVID-19. The donor label of this sample is uncertain. The CDR3 is CASSPWTSGGARGDTQYF. In DNA form, the CDR3 reads TGTGCCAGCAGTCCCTGGACTAGCGGGGGAGCTAGAGGAGATACGCAGTATTTT.